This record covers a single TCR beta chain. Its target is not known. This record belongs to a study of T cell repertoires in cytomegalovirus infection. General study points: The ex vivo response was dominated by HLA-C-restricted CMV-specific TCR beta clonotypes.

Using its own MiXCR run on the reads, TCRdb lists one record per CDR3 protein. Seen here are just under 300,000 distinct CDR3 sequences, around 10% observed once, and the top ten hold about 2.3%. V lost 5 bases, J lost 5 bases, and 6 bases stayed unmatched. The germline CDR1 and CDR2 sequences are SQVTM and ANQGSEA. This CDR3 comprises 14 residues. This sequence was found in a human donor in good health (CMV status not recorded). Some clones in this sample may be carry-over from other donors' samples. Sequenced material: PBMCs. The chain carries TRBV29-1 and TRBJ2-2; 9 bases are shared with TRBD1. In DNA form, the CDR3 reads TGCAGCGTTTTGGGACAGGGTGGAACCGGGGAGCTGTTTTTT. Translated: CSVLGQGGTGELFF.